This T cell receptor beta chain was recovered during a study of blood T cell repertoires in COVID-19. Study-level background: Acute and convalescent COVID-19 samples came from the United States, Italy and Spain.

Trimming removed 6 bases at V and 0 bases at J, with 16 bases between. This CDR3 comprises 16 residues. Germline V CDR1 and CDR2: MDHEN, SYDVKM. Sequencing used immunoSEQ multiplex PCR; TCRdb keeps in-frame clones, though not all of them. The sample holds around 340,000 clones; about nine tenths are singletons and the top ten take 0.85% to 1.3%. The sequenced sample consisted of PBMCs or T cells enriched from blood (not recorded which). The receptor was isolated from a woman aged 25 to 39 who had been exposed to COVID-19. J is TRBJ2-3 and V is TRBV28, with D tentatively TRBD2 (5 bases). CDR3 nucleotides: TGTGCCAGCAGGCCCGGGATAGTAGAGAGCACAGATACGCAGTATTTT. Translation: CASRPGIVESTDTQYF.